Listed below are T cell receptor beta chains from one sample, sequenced in a study of blood T cells in healthy people across ages. TCRdb reprocessed the 5' RACE reads via MiXCR and lists one record per CDR3 protein. The data hold 850,000 or so distinct CDR3 sequences, with 29% observed a single time. The sample comprised blood. The receptors shown here come from a woman older than 75 in good health. CDR3s include the opening cysteine and the closing phenylalanine or tryptophan. A D gene is named only where the DNA matches it firmly. Rows give clone size only sometimes, using once, few, many, or a class for an expanded clone.

j_call d_call clone_size v_call cdr3_nt cdr3_aa
TRBJ1-2 TRBD1 NA TRBV7-9 TGTGCCAGCAGCTCTGGACAGGGAGGTGCCTATGGCTACACCTTC CASSSGQGGAYGYTF
TRBJ2-7 TRBD2 many TRBV20-1 TGCAGTGCTGACCCCTACGGGGGGAGCCCCTACGAGCAGTACTTC CSADPYGGSPYEQYF
TRBJ2-1 NA many TRBV11-3 TGTGCCAGTAGCTTCGACTGGAGTGAGCAGTTCTTC CASSFDWSEQFF
TRBJ2-4 NA many TRBV28 TGTGCCAGCAGTTTCGCACAGCCTCAAAAGAACATTCAGTACTTC CASSFAQPQKNIQYF
TRBJ2-5 NA many TRBV24-1 TGTGCCACCAGTGCATTCGGGGAAGAGACCCAGTACTTC CATSAFGEETQYF
TRBJ1-5 NA NA TRBV20-1 TGCAGTGCTAGAGATGTACCTGATCCCTCAGGGCCCCAGCATTTT CSARDVPDPSGPQHF
TRBJ1-5 NA NA TRBV5-5 TGTGCCGGCAGCTCCAGGGGACTTAGCAATCAGCCCCAGCATTTT CAGSSRGLSNQPQHF
TRBJ2-3 NA many TRBV20-1 TGCAGTGCTAGAGGGAGACTGAATACGCAGTATTTT CSARGRLNTQYF
TRBJ1-2 NA few TRBV20-1 TGCAGTGCTAGATTTAGAGGGGAAGGCTACACCTTC CSARFRGEGYTF
TRBJ2-3 TRBD2 many TRBV20-1 TGCAGTGCTACCGGACTAGCGGGGCTCACAGATACGCAGTATTTT CSATGLAGLTDTQYF
TRBJ2-4 TRBD1 many TRBV28 TGTGCCAGCAGTTTCAGGGGGCGCGGAAACATTCAGTACTTC CASSFRGRGNIQYF
TRBJ2-3 NA NA TRBV2 TGTGCCTTCCCGTTGGGGGAAATTAGTTCAGATACGCAGTATTTT CAFPLGEISSDTQYF
TRBJ2-2 TRBD1 once TRBV2 TGTGCCAGCAGTTTACAGGGGCGGCCCGGGGAGCTGTTTTTT CASSLQGRPGELFF
TRBJ1-5 NA many TRBV7-2 TGCGCCAGCAGTATCAGTGGGGGAAATCAGCCCCAGCATTTT CASSISGGNQPQHF
TRBJ2-1 NA many TRBV2 TGTGCCAGCACAGGGTACAATGAGCAGTTCTTC CASTGYNEQFF
TRBJ2-3 TRBD2 NA TRBV20-1 TGCAGTGCTGTAAGCGGGGGCACAGATACGCAGTATTTT CSAVSGGTDTQYF
TRBJ2-2 NA few TRBV12-3/TRBV12-4 TGTGCCAGCAGTTTCGGACAGACCCGCCGGGAGCTGTTTTTT CASSFGQTRRELFF
TRBJ1-2 NA NA TRBV20-1 TGCAGTGCCCTTGGGGGTCGGGTTAACTATGGCTACACCTTC CSALGGRVNYGYTF
TRBJ2-1 NA NA TRBV24-1 TGTGCCACCAGTGATCAAGGGTGGCTGAACTCCAATGAGCAGTTCTTC CATSDQGWLNSNEQFF
TRBJ1-4 NA few TRBV4-3 TGCGCCAGCAGCCAAAAGGCGACCTCAACTAATGAAAAACTGTTTTTT CASSQKATSTNEKLFF
TRBJ1-2 NA many TRBV12-3/TRBV12-4 TGTGCCAGCAGTTCGTTGGTCCGGCCTAACTATGGCTACACCTTC CASSSLVRPNYGYTF
TRBJ2-3 NA few TRBV21-1 TGTGCCAGCAGCAAACGCCTAGGGGCTTGCACAGATACGCAGTATTTT CASSKRLGACTDTQYF
TRBJ2-1 NA NA TRBV6-4 TGTGCCAGCAGTGTGGGTACAGGCCTGGCGAGGTTCTTC CASSVGTGLARFF
TRBJ2-7 NA many TRBV7-2 TGTGCCAGCAGCCCGGACCGCCGGGTTGGGCAGTACTTC CASSPDRRVGQYF
TRBJ2-5 NA NA TRBV15 TGTGCCACCAGCGTCGAAGGTAACGTCGAGACCCAGTACTTC CATSVEGNVETQYF
TRBJ2-1 TRBD2 many TRBV6-5 TGTGCCGGACCGGGCGGGGGATACAATGAGCAGTTCTTC CAGPGGGYNEQFF
TRBJ2-1 TRBD2 many TRBV15 TGTGCCACCGCGGCTAGCGGGGGGAGCTCCTACAATGAGCAGTTCTTC CATAASGGSSYNEQFF
TRBJ1-1 NA NA TRBV6-2/TRBV6-3 TGTGCCGGCGGGCCAGACAGGTTCGAAGCTTTCTTT CAGGPDRFEAFF
TRBJ2-5 NA few TRBV5-5 TGTGCCAGCAGCTTGCATCAGGGCCGCGATGAGCAGTACTTC CASSLHQGRDEQYF
TRBJ1-5 NA many TRBV12-3/TRBV12-4 TGTGCCAGCAGTTTAATGATTCTGAATCAGCCCCAGCATTTT CASSLMILNQPQHF
TRBJ2-1 NA many TRBV7-2 TGTGCCAGCAGCTTAATCCCGGTCTCCTACAATGAGCAGTTCTTC CASSLIPVSYNEQFF
TRBJ1-2 NA many TRBV5-4 TGTGCCAGCAGCTTGGACCGGCGCGGAGGCTACACCTTC CASSLDRRGGYTF
TRBJ1-1 NA many TRBV20-1 TGCAGTGCTAGAGATCTAGGGTGGGGGGGAAACACTGAAGCTTTCTTT CSARDLGWGGNTEAFF
TRBJ2-3 NA NA TRBV11-2 TGTGCCAGCAGCTTTTGGCAGGGTGGCACAGATACGCAGTATTTT CASSFWQGGTDTQYF
TRBJ2-1 TRBD2 many TRBV5-1 TGCGCCAGCGGACTAGCGGGGGGGCACAATGAGCAGTTCTTC CASGLAGGHNEQFF
TRBJ1-2 NA NA TRBV7-9 TGTGCCAGCAGCTCCCCCGACCCCAAGGTCTATGGCTACACCTTC CASSSPDPKVYGYTF
TRBJ2-1 TRBD2 many TRBV10-3 TGTGCCATCAGTGTAGGGCGGGGGGGGGTAGAGCAGTTCTTC CAISVGRGGVEQFF
TRBJ1-5 NA NA TRBV30 TGTGCCTGCGCAGGGGAGAGCAATCAGCCCCAGCATTTT CACAGESNQPQHF
TRBJ2-6 NA NA TRBV29-1 TGCAGCGTTGCCTCGGGGGCTGGGGCCAACGTCCTGACTTTC CSVASGAGANVLTF
TRBJ2-5 TRBD2 NA TRBV27 TGTGCCAGCAGTCAGACTAGCGGGGGTAGGGGAGAGACCCAGTACTTC CASSQTSGGRGETQYF
TRBJ1-1 NA many TRBV7-2 TGTGCCAGCAGCCCAGCGGGGGGCGGGAGGAACACTGAAGCTTTCTTT CASSPAGGGRNTEAFF